The entry that follows covers one T cell receptor beta chain sequence. Its antigen remains unidentified. Profiling relied on immunoSEQ multiplex PCR, and the TCRdb table lists in-frame clones only, not all of them. Here the sample spans 110,000 to 150,000 clones, approximately 91% being singletons. The data stem from a study of graft-versus-host responses after intestinal transplantation. Study conclusions and caveats: GvH clones turned up in recipient marrow; some had shown up first in ileum or blood.

V was trimmed by 3 bases and J by 3 bases, leaving 6 bases between them. CDR1 and CDR2 from the germline V gene are DFQATT and SNEGSKA (reference sequence). The CDR3 consists of 11 residues. This clonotype was sampled from a human donor who received an intestinal transplant. The chain joins TRBV20-1 to TRBJ2-7; the D is unclear. Material: unstimulated CD4+ T cells sorted from spleen or lymph node cells, obtained before intestinal transplant. In DNA, the CDR3 is TGCAGTGCTAGTGTCCTCTACGAGCAGTACTTC. Translating gives CSASVLYEQYF.